The sequence of this TCR beta chain was determined in a study of blood T cell repertoires in COVID-19. Study details: Material from acute and convalescent COVID-19 was sourced from the United States, Italy and Spain. Sources were T cells, B-cell-depleted T cells, or PBMCs; the material itself was cDNA or gDNA.

Original processing methods: Reference gene primer amplification yielded estimated nucleated cell counts. Using immunoSEQ multiplex PCR, the repertoire was profiled, and TCRdb retains in-frame clones only, with some absent. The V and J calls and clone size are taken from that table; D and trimming were inferred from the DNA. The table lists roughly 250,000 clones, 75% to 95% of them singletons. Germline values: CDR1 SEHNR, CDR2 FQNEAQ (reference sequence). V was cut by 5 bases and J by 0 bases, with 20 bases left in between. The CDR3 has 17 amino acids. Seattle enrolled patients during active infection and tracked them longitudinally.

This clonotype was obtained from a person in their late teens or twenties with COVID-19, enrolled during active disease. The chain links TRBV7-9 to TRBJ2-7; D might be TRBD1 (6 bases). Material for sequencing was peripheral blood. The chain's CDR3 is CASSPSAIRDTSYEQYF. CDR3 sequence (DNA): TGTGCCAGCAGCCCATCAGCAATCCGGGACACCTCCTACGAGCAGTACTTC.